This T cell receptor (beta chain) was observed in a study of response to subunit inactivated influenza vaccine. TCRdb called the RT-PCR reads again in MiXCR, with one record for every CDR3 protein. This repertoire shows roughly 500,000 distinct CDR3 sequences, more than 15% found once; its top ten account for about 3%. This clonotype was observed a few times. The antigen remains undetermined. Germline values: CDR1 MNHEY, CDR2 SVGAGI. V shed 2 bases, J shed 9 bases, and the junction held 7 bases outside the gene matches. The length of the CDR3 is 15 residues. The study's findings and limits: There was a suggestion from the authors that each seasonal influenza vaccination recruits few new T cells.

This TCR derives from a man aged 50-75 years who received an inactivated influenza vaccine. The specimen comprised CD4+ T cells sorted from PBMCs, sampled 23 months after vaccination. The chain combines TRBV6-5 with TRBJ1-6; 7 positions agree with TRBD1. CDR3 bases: TGTGCCAGCAGTTACGCCCCCCAGGGGGGTTCACCCCTCCACTTT. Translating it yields CASSYAPQGGSPLHF.